This T cell receptor beta chain stems from a study of beta chain features in type 1 diabetes. Since all of the isolated RNA was reverse transcribed, expressed TCRB transcripts were what got sequenced. Sequencing was performed with immunoSEQ multiplex PCR; in TCRdb, only in-frame clones are kept and a portion is missing. In the table there are 400,000 to 600,000 clones, about 30% of which are singletons. CDR3 length equals 16 residues. Looked up from germline, CDR1 is SGHTA and CDR2 is FQGNSA. The germline V and J ends were trimmed by 1 base and 4 bases, with 16 bases remaining between them. The rearrangement joins TRBV7-2 to TRBJ1-1; D remains ambiguous. This receptor was obtained from a man aged 18 to 35 in good health. The sequenced sample was naive CD4+ T cells from blood. The chain's CDR3 is CASSLGQSNPATEAFF. The CDR3 DNA is TGTGCCAGCAGCTTAGGGCAGTCAAACCCTGCCACTGAAGCTTTCTTT.